This T cell receptor (beta chain) originates from a study of blood T cell repertoires in COVID-19. Study summary: The cDNA or gDNA used as material had been derived from T cells, B-cell-depleted T cells, or PBMCs.

Unmatched junction bases numbered 7, after V lost 2 bases and J lost 3 bases. The germline V gene has CDR1 SEHNR and CDR2 FQNEAQ (reference sequence). The CDR3 has 17 amino acids. Original data processing: Estimated nucleated cell counts came from reference gene primer amplification. The table came from immunoSEQ multiplex PCR; TCRdb's copy has only in-frame clones and leaves some out. That table furnishes V, J and clone size, whereas the DNA furnished D and trimming. The sample has 130,000 to 150,000 clones, 88% seen once; the top ten hold 2% to 2.5%. A single count supports this clone. This clonotype originated in a human donor in a cohort sampled during active COVID-19. The chain employs TRBV7-9 and TRBJ2-3, with 11 nucleotides matching TRBD2. The sample taken for sequencing was peripheral blood. CDR3 DNA sequence: TGTGCCAGCAGCTTAAGGACTAGCGGGTTGGGTACAGATACGCAGTATTTT. Translating it yields CASSLRTSGLGTDTQYF.